This T cell receptor beta chain originates from a study of OX40 agonist ivuxolimab in advanced cancers. Overall study context: At doses from 0.01 to 10 mg/kg, patients were given intravenous ivuxolimab every 2 weeks.

The table came from immunoSEQ multiplex PCR; TCRdb's copy has only in-frame clones and leaves some out. The profile shows some 37,000 clones, more than 60% of them singletons. If patients had autoimmune disease history or systemic immunosuppression, they were excluded. Blood sampling took place at baseline, cycle 4 day 1, and cycle 7 day 1. Notes on the study in general: Clones of CD4+ and CD8+ blood T cells grew by week 6 at doses of 0.1 to 3.0 mg/kg.

V lost 2 bases and J 4 bases, leaving 1 base between the germline ends. This CDR3 region has 11 residues. Per the germline V gene, CDR1 is SGHNT and CDR2 is YYREEE (reference sequence). For this clone: Its antigen remains unknown.

The V and J genes are TRBV5-4 and TRBJ1-5, with no clear D. The sample here was CD4+ or CD8+ T cells sorted from blood, taken in a trial of the OX40 agonist ivuxolimab. The TCR originated in an adult with an advanced solid tumor such as melanoma, head and neck, liver or kidney cancer. The CDR3 DNA is TGTGCCAGCAGCTTAAATCAGCCCCAGCATTTT. This codes for CASSLNQPQHF.